A selection of T cell receptor beta chains follows, all from one sample in a study of CD8 T cells in ankylosing spondylitis. MiXCR, run by TCRdb on the 5' RACE reads, gives a single entry per CDR3 protein. This sample has 40,000 or so distinct CDR3 sequences; around a tenth occur once, and the top ten carry approximately 16%. The sample taken for sequencing was blood, either unsorted or a sorted T cell fraction (not recorded which). The source is a male donor with ankylosing spondylitis or in good health (not recorded which). CDR3s include the opening cysteine and the closing phenylalanine or tryptophan. A D gene is named only where the DNA matches it firmly. The size entry is marked missing in some rows and otherwise reads once, few, many or a size class.

CDR3 length: 15; D gene: TRBD2; clone size: many; J gene: TRBJ2-1; V gene: TRBV5-1; CDR3 DNA: TGCGCCAGCAGCTTAGGGACTAGCGGGACCGATGAGCAGTTCTTC; CDR3 protein: CASSLGTSGTDEQFF
CDR3 length: 16; D gene: TRBD2; clone size: NA; J gene: TRBJ2-5; V gene: TRBV6-1; CDR3 DNA: TGTGCCAGCAGTCCCCGGACTAGCGGGGGCCAAGAGACCCAGTACTTC; CDR3 protein: CASSPRTSGGQETQYF
CDR3 length: 15; D gene: NA; clone size: many; J gene: TRBJ1-4; V gene: TRBV5-5; CDR3 DNA: TGTGCCAGCAGCTTCCTCGGGACGGGTAATGAAAAACTGTTTTTT; CDR3 protein: CASSFLGTGNEKLFF
CDR3 length: 17; D gene: NA; clone size: many; J gene: TRBJ2-2; V gene: TRBV7-2; CDR3 DNA: TGTGCCAGCAGCCCGCGCAAGGGACTGGGGGATCCCGGGGAGCTGTTTTTT; CDR3 protein: CASSPRKGLGDPGELFF
CDR3 length: 16; D gene: TRBD2; clone size: many; J gene: TRBJ2-3; V gene: TRBV7-8; CDR3 DNA: TGTGCCAGCAGCCCGGACGCTAGCGGGCCCACAGATACGCAGTATTTT; CDR3 protein: CASSPDASGPTDTQYF
CDR3 length: 13; D gene: NA; clone size: many; J gene: TRBJ2-3; V gene: TRBV29-1; CDR3 DNA: TGCAGCGTTGACACCGGTCACACAGATACGCAGTATTTT; CDR3 protein: CSVDTGHTDTQYF
CDR3 length: 15; D gene: TRBD2; clone size: many; J gene: TRBJ2-1; V gene: TRBV18; CDR3 DNA: TGTGCCAGCTCACCACAACTAGCGGGAGAAAGTGAGCAGTTCTTC; CDR3 protein: CASSPQLAGESEQFF
CDR3 length: 14; D gene: NA; clone size: many; J gene: TRBJ1-2; V gene: TRBV20-1; CDR3 DNA: TGCAGTGCTAGAGTTGCAGGAGAAAACTATGGCTACACCTTC; CDR3 protein: CSARVAGENYGYTF
CDR3 length: 13; D gene: TRBD1; clone size: NA; J gene: TRBJ1-2; V gene: TRBV20-1; CDR3 DNA: TGCAGTGCTAGAGGCCAGGGGGTTTATGGCTACACCTTC; CDR3 protein: CSARGQGVYGYTF
CDR3 length: 14; D gene: NA; clone size: NA; J gene: TRBJ2-1; V gene: TRBV27; CDR3 DNA: TGTGCCAGCAGTGGTTCTAAGCTCCATAATGAGCAGTTCTTC; CDR3 protein: CASSGSKLHNEQFF
CDR3 length: 13; D gene: NA; clone size: once; J gene: TRBJ1-1; V gene: TRBV5-1; CDR3 DNA: TGCGTTAGCAGCTTCGGGTCGAACACTGAAGCTTTCTTT; CDR3 protein: CVSSFGSNTEAFF
CDR3 length: 17; D gene: NA; clone size: many; J gene: TRBJ1-2; V gene: TRBV4-1; CDR3 DNA: TGCGCCAGCAGCCAAGATCGTACTGCCGTGGGGTACTATGGCTACACCTTC; CDR3 protein: CASSQDRTAVGYYGYTF
CDR3 length: 14; D gene: TRBD1; clone size: many; J gene: TRBJ2-5; V gene: TRBV7-3; CDR3 DNA: TGTGCCAGCAGCTTAGGGGGACAGCAAGAGACCCAGTACTTC; CDR3 protein: CASSLGGQQETQYF
CDR3 length: 13; D gene: NA; clone size: many; J gene: TRBJ2-5; V gene: TRBV12-3/TRBV12-4; CDR3 DNA: TGTGCCAGCAGTTGGTGGGGCCAAGAGACCCAGTACTTC; CDR3 protein: CASSWWGQETQYF
CDR3 length: 14; D gene: NA; clone size: many; J gene: TRBJ1-6; V gene: TRBV6-1; CDR3 DNA: TGTGCCAGCACCCAGGCGGGCTATAATTCACCCCTCCACTTT; CDR3 protein: CASTQAGYNSPLHF
CDR3 length: 15; D gene: TRBD2; clone size: many; J gene: TRBJ2-7; V gene: TRBV7-8; CDR3 DNA: TGTGCCAGCAGCTCCGGGGCTAGCGGGAGTCAGGTGCAGTACTTC; CDR3 protein: CASSSGASGSQVQYF
CDR3 length: 11; D gene: NA; clone size: many; J gene: TRBJ2-7; V gene: TRBV14; CDR3 DNA: TGTGCCAGCAGCGCCTCTTTGCAGCAGTACTTC; CDR3 protein: CASSASLQQYF
CDR3 length: 15; D gene: NA; clone size: many; J gene: TRBJ2-1; V gene: TRBV5-1; CDR3 DNA: TGCGCCAGCAGCTTCAGGGGCTTCACCTACAATGAGCAGTTCTTC; CDR3 protein: CASSFRGFTYNEQFF
CDR3 length: 15; D gene: NA; clone size: medium-sized; J gene: TRBJ2-5; V gene: TRBV9; CDR3 DNA: TGTGCCAGCAGCGTAGTAGGAGCGGTCCAAGAGACCCAGTACTTC; CDR3 protein: CASSVVGAVQETQYF
CDR3 length: 14; D gene: NA; clone size: many; J gene: TRBJ2-7; V gene: TRBV5-1; CDR3 DNA: TGCGCCAGCAGCTTGGGAGGGGTGGGCTACGAGCAGTACTTC; CDR3 protein: CASSLGGVGYEQYF
CDR3 length: 16; D gene: NA; clone size: NA; J gene: TRBJ2-7; V gene: TRBV7-2; CDR3 DNA: TGTGCCAGCAGCTTAGTGGTCTCGGGAGCGTCCTACGAGCAGTACTTC; CDR3 protein: CASSLVVSGASYEQYF
CDR3 length: 16; D gene: NA; clone size: many; J gene: TRBJ2-4; V gene: TRBV28; CDR3 DNA: TGTGCCAGCAGTTTATCGGGCAGGAGGGTTGAAAACATTCAGTACTTC; CDR3 protein: CASSLSGRRVENIQYF